The TCR beta chain described here comes from a study of shared clonotypes between healthy human individuals. General observations from the study: Clonotypes that were shared across a handful of donors made up roughly 5% of naive CD4 clonotypes.

Sequencing was performed with immunoSEQ multiplex PCR; in TCRdb, only in-frame clones are kept and a portion is missing. In the table there are 2,500,000 or so clones, roughly 92% of which are singletons. Subsets obtained from CD4+ cells comprised CD45RA+ naive and CD45RA-negative memory cells. About this clone itself: Its antigen is unknown.

Trimming took 1 base from V and 6 from J, leaving 10 bases between them. Germline values: CDR1 SGHAT, CDR2 FQNNGV. The length of the CDR3 is 15 residues. J is TRBJ1-6 and V is TRBV11-2, with D possibly TRBD1 on 5 matching bases. The receptor comes from a man between 18 and 29 years old in good health. The sequencing sample was made of naive CD4+ T cells sorted from blood. The sample's subset: CD45RA+ positively selected. CDR3 region: CASSLAGPVNSPLHF. For the CDR3, the DNA is TGTGCCAGCAGCTTAGCAGGGCCCGTTAATTCACCCCTCCACTTT. The full variable domain, in which reference TRBV11-2 and TRBJ1-6 provide the parts outside the CDR3, is EAGVAQSPRYKIIEKRQSVAFWCNPISGHATLYWYQQILGQGPKLLIQFQNNGVVDDSQLPKDRFSAERLKGVDSTLKIQPAKLEDSAVYLCASSLAGPVNSPLHFGNGTRLTVT.